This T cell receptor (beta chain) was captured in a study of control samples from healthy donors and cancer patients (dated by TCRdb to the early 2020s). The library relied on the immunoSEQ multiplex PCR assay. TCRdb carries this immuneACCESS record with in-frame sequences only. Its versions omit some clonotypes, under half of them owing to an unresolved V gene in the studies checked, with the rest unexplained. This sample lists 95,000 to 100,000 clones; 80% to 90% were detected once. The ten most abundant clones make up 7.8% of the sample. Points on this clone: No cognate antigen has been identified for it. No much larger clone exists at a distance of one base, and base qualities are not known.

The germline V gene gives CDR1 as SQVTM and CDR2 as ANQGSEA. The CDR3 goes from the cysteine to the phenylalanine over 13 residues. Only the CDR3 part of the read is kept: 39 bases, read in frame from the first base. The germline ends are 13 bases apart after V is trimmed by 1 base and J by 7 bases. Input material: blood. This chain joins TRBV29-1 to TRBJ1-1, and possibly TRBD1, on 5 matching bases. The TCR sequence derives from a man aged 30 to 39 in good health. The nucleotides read TGCAGCGTTGAAGTTCAGGGTAAGGATGAAGCTTTCTTT. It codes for CSVEVQGKDEAFF. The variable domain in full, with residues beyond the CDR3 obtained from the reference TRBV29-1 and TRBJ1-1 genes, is SAVISQKPSRDICQRGTSLTIQCQVDSQVTMMFWYRQQPGQSLTLIATANQGSEATYESGFVIDKFPISRPNLTFSTLTVSNMSPEDSSIYLCSVEVQGKDEAFFGQGTRLTVV.